These 7 T cell receptor beta chains were sequenced from one sample in a study of long-term antiretroviral therapy in people with HIV. Researchers ran immunoSEQ v3.0 at survey level. Data came from immunoSEQ multiplex PCR; TCRdb stores just in-frame clones and leaves some out. Here the sample spans roughly 14,000 clones, approximately 83% being singletons. The material sequenced was unsorted PBMCs, taken just before starting antiretroviral therapy. The receptors stem from a man in his forties or fifties with HIV.

The chain joins TRBV5-8 to TRBJ1-2; tentatively, D is TRBD1 (5 bases). Germline CDR1 and CDR2: SGHTS and YDEGEE. V was trimmed by 0 bases and J by 1 base, leaving 7 bases between them. The CDR3 runs to 14 residues. CDR3 bases: TGTGCCAGCAGCTTGGTCGACAGTAACTATGGCTACACCTTC. This encodes CASSLVDSNYGYTF.

CDR3 DNA sequence: TGTGCCAGCAGCATCCCGGCGTCAGGGGACGAGCAGTACTTC. Protein sequence: CASSIPASGDEQYF. The chain carries TRBV21-1 and TRBJ2-7; the table's D call of TRBD1 was not tested on the DNA. TRBV21-1 is a pseudogene locus. The CDR3 totals 14 residues.

This chain links TRBV7-3 with TRBJ2-5; 9 bases map to TRBD2. The CDR3 runs 13 residues. CDR1 and CDR2 (germline): SGHTA, FQGTGA. J was trimmed by 5 bases and V by 5 bases; bases with no gene match: 3. For the CDR3, the DNA is TGTGCCAGCAGCCCGAGCGGGGGGGAGACCCAGTACTTC. This sequence encodes CASSPSGGETQYF.

The chain couples TRBV5-1 to TRBJ2-3, with 10 bases aligning to TRBD1. From germline, CDR1 is SGHRS and CDR2 YFSETQ. Trimming at V came to 6 bases and at J to 1 base, leaving 17 bases not matched to a gene. The CDR3 contains 19 residues. The CDR3 sequence is CASTLHRDRGSWGTDTQYF. The DNA for the CDR3 is TGCGCCAGCACTCTACACCGGGACAGGGGATCGTGGGGCACAGATACGCAGTATTTT. The whole variable domain, filled in from reference TRBV5-1 and TRBJ2-3, reads KAGVTQTPRYLIKTRGQQVTLSCSPISGHRSVSWYQQTPGQGLQFLFEYFSETQRNKGNFPGRFSGRQFSNSRSEMNVSTLELGDSALYLCASTLHRDRGSWGTDTQYFGPGTRLTVL.

The V gene is TRBV5-4, the J gene TRBJ1-2; D is unresolved. CDR3 length: 13 amino acids. V was trimmed by 0 bases and J by 7 bases, leaving 10 bases between them. Germline CDR1 reads SGHNT; CDR2 reads YYREEE (reference sequence). CDR3 sequence (DNA): TGTGCCAGCAGCTTGGACACTTTCTCTGGCTACACCTTC. Its translation is CASSLDTFSGYTF.

V and J are TRBV9 and TRBJ2-3; 10 bases line up with TRBD1. This CDR3 has 17 residues. Germline V gene sequence: CDR1 SGDLS, CDR2 YYNGEE. With V trimmed by 3 bases and J by 1 base, 8 bases remained unmatched. The CDR3 protein is CASSDTSGTGGTDTQYF. In DNA, the CDR3 is TGTGCCAGCAGCGACACCTCCGGGACAGGGGGCACAGATACGCAGTATTTT.

V usage is TRBV4-2 and J usage is TRBJ2-7; 10 bases match TRBD2. CDR3 length: 15 amino acids. V lost 1 base to trimming and J lost 4 bases; unmatched junction nucleotides: 4. Germline values: CDR1 LGHNA, CDR2 YNFKEQ. CDR3 amino acids: CASSQGASGGYEQYF. DNA of the CDR3: TGTGCCAGCAGCCAAGGAGCTAGCGGGGGTTACGAGCAGTACTTC.